This T cell receptor beta chain was obtained from a study of blood T cell repertoires in COVID-19. Looking at the study overall: The cDNA or gDNA used as material had been derived from T cells, B-cell-depleted T cells, or PBMCs.

Authors' processing steps: Estimation of nucleated cell counts relied on the amplification of reference gene primers. Measured with immunoSEQ multiplex PCR; TCRdb has only the in-frame clones, and not every one. V and J calls and clone size are copied from that table; D and trimming were computed from the DNA. The table shows about 130,000 clones, with approximately 83% occurring only once. Sequenced: peripheral blood. The sequence was obtained from a woman in her forties or fifties who had recovered from COVID-19.

CDR3 loop: CASSSGTANQPQHF. CDR3 DNA: TGTGCCAGCAGCTCGGGGACAGCTAATCAGCCCCAGCATTTT. The rearrangement links TRBV5-4 to TRBJ1-5, with TRBD1 matching over 7 bases. Germline V lookup: CDR1 SGHNT, CDR2 YYREEE (reference sequence). CDR3 size: 14 residues. After removal of 3 bases from V and 4 bases from J, the junction contained 4 bases not matched to a gene.